This is a list of T cell receptor beta chains from one sample in a study of cytomegalovirus exposure and HLA in healthy donors. The repertoire was sequenced with immunoSEQ multiplex PCR; TCRdb's copy has only in-frame clones and lacks some. Of more than 85,000 clones listed, under 85% are singletons. The sample taken for sequencing was PBMCs. The source is a man under 40 in good health and CMV-seronegative. Each CDR3 is given with its conserved first and last residue. A D gene is named only where the DNA matches it firmly. Clone size appears in some rows only: once, few, many, or a class for an expanded clone.

J gene: TRBJ1-4
V gene: TRBV19
CDR3 length: 16
clone size: NA
D gene: NA
CDR3 DNA: TGTGCCAGTAGCCCTACCTTTCGGGGAACTAATGAAAAACTGTTTTTT
CDR3 protein: CASSPTFRGTNEKLFF

J gene: TRBJ2-5
V gene: TRBV7-6
CDR3 length: 15
clone size: NA
D gene: TRBD2
CDR3 DNA: TGTGCCAGCAGCGTGTCCGGGACTAGCTTCGGGACCCAGTACTTC
CDR3 protein: CASSVSGTSFGTQYF

J gene: TRBJ2-1
V gene: TRBV6-6
CDR3 length: 16
clone size: NA
D gene: TRBD2
CDR3 DNA: TGTGCCAGCAGTTACTCTAGCGGGAGCTCCTACAATGAGCAGTTCTTC
CDR3 protein: CASSYSSGSSYNEQFF

J gene: TRBJ2-5
V gene: TRBV5-1
CDR3 length: 16
clone size: NA
D gene: TRBD2
CDR3 DNA: TGCGCCAGCAGCTTGGCTATGTCTAGCGGGGCGGAGACCCAGTACTTC
CDR3 protein: CASSLAMSSGAETQYF

J gene: TRBJ2-7
V gene: TRBV28
CDR3 length: 15
clone size: few
D gene: TRBD1
CDR3 DNA: TGTGCCAGCAGCCCCCTCGACAGGGAAAGTTACGAGCAGTACTTC
CDR3 protein: CASSPLDRESYEQYF

J gene: TRBJ1-5
V gene: TRBV7-2
CDR3 length: 15
clone size: NA
D gene: NA
CDR3 DNA: TGTGCCAGCAGCTTGTCAGGGTCTAGCAATCAGCCCCAGCATTTT
CDR3 protein: CASSLSGSSNQPQHF

J gene: TRBJ1-1
V gene: TRBV5-4
CDR3 length: 14
clone size: NA
D gene: NA
CDR3 DNA: TGTGCCAGCAGCTTGAACCGCGGGGACACTGAAGCTTTCTTT
CDR3 protein: CASSLNRGDTEAFF

J gene: TRBJ1-4
V gene: TRBV5-4
CDR3 length: 13
clone size: NA
D gene: NA
CDR3 DNA: TGTGCCAGCAGCCCAGGACTGGTTGAAAAACTGTTTTTT
CDR3 protein: CASSPGLVEKLFF

J gene: TRBJ2-3
V gene: TRBV5-1
CDR3 length: 17
clone size: once
D gene: TRBD2
CDR3 DNA: TGCGCCAGCAGCTTTAGCGGGGGGGGCCGTAGCACAGATACGCAGTATTTT
CDR3 protein: CASSFSGGGRSTDTQYF

J gene: TRBJ1-2
V gene: TRBV9
CDR3 length: 12
clone size: NA
D gene: TRBD1
CDR3 DNA: TGTGCCAGCAGCGTAGGACAGGGGGGCTACACCTTC
CDR3 protein: CASSVGQGGYTF

J gene: TRBJ2-1
V gene: TRBV5-1
CDR3 length: 15
clone size: NA
D gene: TRBD2
CDR3 DNA: TGCGCCAGCAGCCCAGGGACTAGCGCCTACAATGAGCAGTTCTTC
CDR3 protein: CASSPGTSAYNEQFF

J gene: TRBJ2-2
V gene: TRBV14
CDR3 length: 15
clone size: once
D gene: NA
CDR3 DNA: TGTGCCAGCAGCCAAGGTATAGCGAACACCGGGGAGCTGTTTTTT
CDR3 protein: CASSQGIANTGELFF

J gene: TRBJ2-1
V gene: TRBV30
CDR3 length: 15
clone size: NA
D gene: TRBD2
CDR3 DNA: TGTGCCTGGAACCCGGGACTAGGCTTTTCTAATGAGCAGTTCTTC
CDR3 protein: CAWNPGLGFSNEQFF

J gene: TRBJ1-5
V gene: TRBV29-1
CDR3 length: 13
clone size: NA
D gene: TRBD1
CDR3 DNA: TGCAGCGTTGCGGGACAGGAGAGTCAGCCCCAGCATTTT
CDR3 protein: CSVAGQESQPQHF

J gene: TRBJ2-5
V gene: TRBV14
CDR3 length: 15
clone size: NA
D gene: TRBD2
CDR3 DNA: TGTGCCAGCAGCCCCCGGCTAGCGGGGGAAGAGACCCAGTACTTC
CDR3 protein: CASSPRLAGEETQYF

J gene: TRBJ2-5
V gene: TRBV19
CDR3 length: 15
clone size: NA
D gene: NA
CDR3 DNA: TGTGCCAGTACCGTTGCGGGACAGCAGGGGGAGACCCAGTACTTC
CDR3 protein: CASTVAGQQGETQYF

J gene: TRBJ2-6
V gene: TRBV19
CDR3 length: 15
clone size: few
D gene: NA
CDR3 DNA: TGTGCCAGTAGTATGGGCCTGCCTGGGGCCAACGTCCTGACTTTC
CDR3 protein: CASSMGLPGANVLTF

J gene: TRBJ1-1
V gene: TRBV7-2
CDR3 length: 11
clone size: few
D gene: NA
CDR3 DNA: TGTGCCAGCAGCTTGGGGGGAGGAGCTTTCTTT
CDR3 protein: CASSLGGGAFF

J gene: TRBJ2-5
V gene: TRBV21-1
CDR3 length: 15
clone size: once
D gene: NA
CDR3 DNA: TGTGCCAGCAGCATCGGGACACCGAACCAAGAGACCCAGTACTTC
CDR3 protein: CASSIGTPNQETQYF

J gene: TRBJ2-1
V gene: TRBV27
CDR3 length: 16
clone size: NA
D gene: NA
CDR3 DNA: TGTGCCAGCAGTTTAACCCCGCAGAATTTTTACAATGAGCAGTTCTTC
CDR3 protein: CASSLTPQNFYNEQFF

J gene: TRBJ2-1
V gene: TRBV5-1
CDR3 length: 16
clone size: NA
D gene: TRBD1
CDR3 DNA: TGCGCCAGCAGCTTGACCGGGACAGGGGGGTGGGATGAGCAGTTCTTC
CDR3 protein: CASSLTGTGGWDEQFF

J gene: TRBJ1-1
V gene: TRBV2
CDR3 length: 13
clone size: NA
D gene: TRBD1
CDR3 DNA: TGTGCCAGCAACCAGGGGGTCTACACTGAAGCTTTCTTT
CDR3 protein: CASNQGVYTEAFF

J gene: TRBJ1-4
V gene: TRBV5-6
CDR3 length: 15
clone size: few
D gene: NA
CDR3 DNA: TGTGCCAGCAGCGCCGGGGATTTCACTAATGAAAAACTGTTTTTT
CDR3 protein: CASSAGDFTNEKLFF

J gene: TRBJ1-5
V gene: TRBV2
CDR3 length: 16
clone size: NA
D gene: TRBD1
CDR3 DNA: TGTGCCAGTTGTCGGGACAGTTTATATAGCAATCAGCCCCAGCATTTT
CDR3 protein: CASCRDSLYSNQPQHF